This T cell receptor beta chain is drawn from a study of blood T cell repertoires in COVID-19. At the level of the study: T cells, B-cell-depleted T cells, or PBMCs supplied cDNA or gDNA.

The CDR3 totals 16 residues. V shed 5 bases, J shed 0 bases, and the junction held 6 bases outside the gene matches. Looked up from germline, CDR1 is SGHTA and CDR2 is FQGNSA. Original processing notes: Estimation of nucleated cell counts was performed using reference gene primer amplification. Assay: immunoSEQ multiplex PCR; the TCRdb copy retains only in-frame clones and omits some. For V, J and clone size, that table is used; D and trimming come from the DNA. The sample lists some 41,000 clones, just over 85% occurring once. This chain uses TRBV7-2 with TRBJ1-3; 8 nucleotides align to TRBD1. The receptor's source is a man between 35 and 55 years old with active COVID-19. What was sequenced was peripheral blood. The DNA for the CDR3 is TGTGCCAGCAGCGTAACAGGGGGAAGCTCTGGAAACACCATATATTTT. This translates into CASSVTGGSSGNTIYF.